The 19 T cell receptor beta chains listed next were all sequenced from one sample in a study of CD8+ T cells in alopecia areata. RNA was isolated and reverse transcribed to cDNA, the sequencing template. Profiling relied on immunoSEQ multiplex PCR, and the TCRdb table lists in-frame clones only, not all of them. The data hold hundreds of thousands of clones, with approximately 60% observed a single time. Treatment noted: oral pan-JAK inhibitor, 5-10 mg twice daily. The sequencing here drew on CD4+ T cells sorted from blood, taken around week 52, from a patient treated with tofacitinib. The receptors stem from a human donor with alopecia areata.

This clone was observed a few times. The chain is built from TRBV9 and TRBJ1-1; D is undetermined. The length of the CDR3 is 14 residues. V was clipped by 3 bases and J by 2 bases, with 11 bases between them. Germline V gene lookup returns CDR1 SGDLS and CDR2 YYNGEE. The CDR3 protein is CASSASGDNTEAFF. In DNA form, the CDR3 reads TGTGCCAGCAGCGCGAGTGGGGATAACACTGAAGCTTTCTTT.

The V gene is TRBV6-5, the J gene TRBJ2-7; no clear D gene. Germline CDR1 and CDR2: MNHEY and SVGAGI. The V and J ends lost 0 bases and 6 bases respectively, with 9 bases between them. The CDR3 has 13 residues. CDR3 sequence: CASSYSNGFEQYF. The CDR3 DNA sequence: TGTGCCAGCAGTTACTCCAACGGGTTCGAGCAGTACTTC.

The chain couples TRBV29-1 to TRBJ1-1; 9 nucleotides agree with TRBD1. This CDR3 comprises 13 residues. Trimming took 3 bases from V and 3 from J; bases not matched to a gene: 2. Germline CDR1 and CDR2: SQVTM and ANQGSEA. CDR3 coding DNA: TGCAGCGTTGAGGACAGGGGTCACACTGAAGCTTTCTTT. Its translation: CSVEDRGHTEAFF.

This chain uses TRBV30 with TRBJ2-7; D gene ambiguous. The CDR3 totals 11 residues. From germline, CDR1 is GTSNPN and CDR2 SVGIG (reference sequence). Trimming took off 8 bases at V and 6 bases at J, with 14 bases between the two ends. Written as DNA, the CDR3 is TGTGCCGGGCAAAGGGCCGGCGAGCAGTACTTC. Translation: CAGQRAGEQYF. The complete variable domain, with remaining parts taken from reference TRBV30 and TRBJ2-7, reads SQTIHQWPATLVQPVGSPLSLECTVEGTSNPNLYWYRQAAGRGLQLLFYSVGIGQISSEVPQNLSASRPQDRQFILSSKKLLLSDSGFYLCAGQRAGEQYFGPGTRLTVT.

This clone was seen a single time. This chain joins TRBV29-1 and TRBJ2-3; no firm D call. CDR1 is SQVTM, CDR2 ANQGSEA, per germline. The V end was cut by 2 bases, the J end by 2 bases, with 8 bases between. The CDR3 has 13 residues. CDR3: CSVEWWDTDTQYF. CDR3 in DNA: TGCAGCGTTGAATGGTGGGACACAGATACGCAGTATTTT.

J is TRBJ2-6 and V is TRBV30; possible D gene TRBD1, 5 bases. Trimming took 1 base from V and 1 from J, leaving 11 bases between them. Germline V gene data show CDR1 as GTSNPN and CDR2 as SVGIG (reference sequence). This CDR3 is built from 16 residues. CDR3 amino acids: CAWSADQGSGANVLTF. For the CDR3, the DNA is TGTGCCTGGAGTGCAGATCAGGGTTCTGGGGCCAACGTCCTGACTTTC.

This sequence joins TRBV30 and TRBJ1-2; D is unresolved. V was cut by 1 base and J by 4 bases, with 7 bases left in between. CDR3 length equals 12 residues. Per the germline V gene, CDR1 is GTSNPN and CDR2 is SVGIG (reference sequence). The CDR3 DNA sequence: TGTGCCTGGAGTGGAGAGACCTATGGCTACACCTTC. Protein: CAWSGETYGYTF. The entire variable domain, with the rest obtained from reference TRBV30 and TRBJ1-2, is as follows: SQTIHQWPATLVQPVGSPLSLECTVEGTSNPNLYWYRQAAGRGLQLLFYSVGIGQISSEVPQNLSASRPQDRQFILSSKKLLLSDSGFYLCAWSGETYGYTFGSGTRLTVV.

This clone was picked up a small number of times. The chain carries TRBV14 and TRBJ1-6, with 7 bases matching TRBD1. With V trimmed by 1 base and J by 14 bases, 8 bases remained unmatched. The CDR3 has 14 amino acids. Germline V gene sequence: CDR1 SGHDN, CDR2 FVKESK. The CDR3 bases are TGTGCCAGCAGCCAAGGGCAGACAGGGATCACCCTCCACTTT. Its translation: CASSQGQTGITLHF.

This sequence joins TRBV5-4 and TRBJ1-2, with D hard to call. The CDR3 consists of 16 residues. The germline gives CDR1 SGHNT, CDR2 YYREEE (reference sequence). V lost 3 bases, J lost 4 bases, and 19 bases lay in between. CDR3 coding DNA: TGTGCCAGCAGCTACCCGGGCTCTAGGGTTCGCTATGGCTACACCTTC. Translated: CASSYPGSRVRYGYTF.

This clone was recorded only once. The genes are TRBV9 and TRBJ1-5, with D perhaps matching TRBD1 (6 bases). CDR3 length equals 14 residues. The germline V gene encodes CDR1 SGDLS and CDR2 YYNGEE. V gave up 5 bases and J gave up 8 bases, with 17 bases separating them. DNA of the CDR3: TGTGCCAGCAGAGCTCGGGACATTCTGGAGCCCCAGCATTTT. Amino acids: CASRARDILEPQHF.

This clone was detected only a few times. This CDR3 is also generated by other DNA sequences in the sample. This chain links TRBV7-9 with TRBJ1-6; D remains ambiguous. Germline V gene data show CDR1 as SEHNR and CDR2 as FQNEAQ (reference sequence). The CDR3 loop spans 13 amino acids. V was clipped by 3 bases and J by 8 bases, with 8 bases between them. The CDR3 bases are TGTGCCAGCAGCTTGGACGGCGATTCACCCCTCCACTTT. This codes for CASSLDGDSPLHF. Together with reference TRBV7-9 and TRBJ1-6, the CDR3 gives the full variable domain: DTGVSQNPRHKITKRGQNVTFRCDPISEHNRLYWYRQTLGQGPEFLTYFQNEAQLEKSRLLSDRFSAERPKGSFSTLEIQRTEQGDSAMYLCASSLDGDSPLHFGNGTRLTVT.

V and J are TRBV4-2 and TRBJ2-5; TRBD2 agrees at 7 bases. With V trimmed by 0 bases and J by 2 bases, 6 bases remained unmatched. The CDR3 is 16 amino acids. Germline CDR1 is LGHNA and CDR2 is YNFKEQ. The CDR3 protein is CASSQENSGAQETQYF. CDR3 in DNA: TGTGCCAGCAGCCAAGAGAACAGCGGGGCGCAAGAGACCCAGTACTTC.

This clone was seen only once. The chain is built from TRBV6-5 and TRBJ1-5, with D possibly matching TRBD1 (6 bases). Trimming shortened V by 4 bases and J by 2 bases, and 12 bases separated the two germline ends. The germline gives CDR1 MNHEY, CDR2 SVGAGI. The CDR3 is made up of 15 amino acids. The CDR3 DNA reads as TGTGCCAGCAGTTTCAACCAGGGGCGCAATCAGCCCCAGCATTTT. This gives the protein CASSFNQGRNQPQHF.

The chain recombines TRBV7-9 with TRBJ2-7, with D maybe TRBD1 (6 bases). Germline lookup yields CDR1 SEHNR and CDR2 FQNEAQ (reference sequence). The CDR3 length is 15 residues. V lost 4 bases and J lost 6, with 19 bases in between. In DNA, the CDR3 is TGTGCCAGCAGCTCAGCAGGGGCAGGGCTGTCCGAGCAGTACTTC. This encodes CASSSAGAGLSEQYF.

A remark on this clone: Other DNA sequences in this sample translate to the same CDR3. This chain joins TRBV29-1 and TRBJ2-3, with D unresolved. The V end was cut by 6 bases, the J end by 6 bases, with 7 bases between. This CDR3 region has 10 residues. Germline loops: CDR1 SQVTM, CDR2 ANQGSEA. CDR3 amino acids: CSVFGDTQYF. DNA for the CDR3: TGCAGCGTGTTCGGTGATACGCAGTATTTT.

This clone was observed a handful of times. The J gene is TRBJ2-7, the V gene TRBV27; D call uncertain. Trimming left V 5 bases short and J 2 bases short, with 13 bases between. Germline assignment: CDR1 MNHEY and CDR2 SMNVEV (reference sequence). The CDR3 is 14 residues long. For the CDR3, the DNA is TGTGCCAGCAGTCCTCGACTCCCCGCCTACGAGCAGTACTTC. Translating gives CASSPRLPAYEQYF.

This clone has a handful of counts. V usage is TRBV7-9 and J usage is TRBJ1-1; D gene ambiguous. Germline values: CDR1 SEHNR, CDR2 FQNEAQ (reference sequence). CDR3 length equals 12 residues. The V gene lost 5 bases and the J gene lost 1 base, with 5 bases spanning the gap. CDR3 amino acids: CASSRGNTEAFF. DNA of the CDR3: TGTGCCAGCAGCCGGGGGAACACTGAAGCTTTCTTT.

This chain joins TRBV18 and TRBJ2-3; D is unclear. Trimming stripped 3 bases from V and 0 bases from J, with 7 bases between. CDR1 and CDR2 from the germline V gene are KGHSH and LQKENI. The CDR3 consists of 14 residues. CDR3 sequence (DNA): TGTGCCAGCTCACCTCCCGACAGCACAGATACGCAGTATTTT. Its protein is CASSPPDSTDTQYF.

V and J are TRBV9 and TRBJ1-2; D is perhaps TRBD1 (5 bases). This CDR3 region has 15 residues. The V gene's germline CDR1 is SGDLS and CDR2 YYNGEE. V was shortened by 4 bases and J by 2 bases, with 15 bases between the two germline ends. The CDR3 nucleotides read TGTGCCAGCAGCCCTCACAGGACCATCAACTATGGCTACACCTTC. It encodes CASSPHRTINYGYTF.